The 18 T cell receptor beta chains listed next were all sequenced from one sample in a study of identical twins. TCRdb itself ran the 5' RACE reads through MiXCR, one entry per CDR3 protein. The profile shows about 700,000 distinct CDR3 sequences, over 5% of them singletons. The sequencing sample was made of naive T cells sorted from blood. The receptors come from a man between 18 and 35 years old in good health.

At least ten counts were recorded for this clonotype. The chain employs TRBV7-2 and TRBJ1-2, with 7 bases lining up with TRBD1. This CDR3 has 16 amino acids. Germline CDR1 reads SGHTA; CDR2 reads FQGNSA. Losses at the gene ends were 5 bases for V and 3 bases for J; bases not matched to a gene: 12. The CDR3 DNA reads as TGTGCCAGCAGCCAGAGGCGTGACAGGGAGGACTATGGCTACACCTTC. Its translation is CASSQRRDREDYGYTF.

The genes are TRBV9 and TRBJ2-3; 8 positions match TRBD2. The CDR3 extends over 16 amino acids. Germline V gives CDR1 SGDLS, CDR2 YYNGEE. V lost 7 bases and J lost 0; bases outside the gene matches: 10. As DNA, the CDR3 is TGTGCCAGCGCGGCTAGCGGGTCCACTAGCACAGATACGCAGTATTTT. Amino acids: CASAASGSTSTDTQYF.

This clonotype was counted between two and nine times. The chain recombines TRBV12-3 or TRBV12-4 with TRBJ2-1; D uncertain. This CDR3 comprises 12 residues. V lost 6 bases and J lost 9, with 12 bases in between. The CDR3 sequence is CASSLTWAEQFF. CDR3 sequence (DNA): TGTGCCAGCAGCCTTACGTGGGCTGAGCAGTTCTTC.

The V and J genes are TRBV7-2 and TRBJ2-7; 7 bases are shared with TRBD1. The J segment lost 2 bases and the V segment lost 5 bases, leaving 9 bases of the junction unmatched. Germline CDR1 reads SGHTA; CDR2 reads FQGNSA. The CDR3 consists of 15 residues. CDR3 amino acids: CASSTIGTDPYEQYF. DNA of the CDR3: TGTGCCAGCAGCACAATCGGGACAGATCCCTACGAGCAGTACTTC.

In its sample, this clonotype was seen a few times. The chain is built from TRBV4-1 and TRBJ2-1; 11 bases fit TRBD2. This CDR3 is 17 amino acids long. Germline loops: CDR1 MGHRA, CDR2 YSYEKL. J lost 7 bases, V lost 6 bases, and 14 bases had no gene match. CDR3 nucleotides: TGCGCCAGCAGTTCGAATCCCGGGACTAGCGGTATAAATGAGCAGTTCTTC. Translating it yields CASSSNPGTSGINEQFF.

In this sample, this clonotype turned up many times. The chain couples TRBV6-5 to TRBJ1-3, with TRBD1 matching 9 bases. Germline V gene sequence: CDR1 MNHEY, CDR2 SVGAGI. J was trimmed by 2 bases and V by 2 bases; bases with no gene match: 1. The CDR3 runs to 15 residues. CDR3 coding DNA: TGTGCCAGCAGTTACCGGACAGGGGCTGGAAACACCATATATTTT. Protein product: CASSYRTGAGNTIYF.

This clonotype came up many times. The gene calls are TRBV7-2 and TRBJ2-7; D possibly uses TRBD1 or TRBD2 (5 bases each). The CDR3 extends over 15 amino acids. Trimming cost V 2 bases and J 2 bases, with 13 bases left between them. Germline-derived CDR1 and CDR2 are SGHTA and FQGNSA. The CDR3 bases are TGTGCCAGCAGCTTACTGGGACGAGACGCCTACGAGCAGTACTTC. Translation gives CASSLLGRDAYEQYF.

In this sample, this clonotype turned up many times. The chain is built from TRBV6-5 and TRBJ2-2, with D unclear. The CDR3 length is 16 residues. Germline loops: CDR1 MNHEY, CDR2 SVGAGI. V shed 0 bases and J shed 4 bases, with 12 bases lying between them. CDR3 amino acids: CASSYSDLRVTGELFF. CDR3 coding DNA: TGTGCCAGCAGTTACTCGGACCTTAGGGTCACCGGGGAGCTGTTTTTT.

This clonotype has only a few counts. The J gene is TRBJ1-1, the V gene TRBV7-8; D possibly corresponds to TRBD1 (6 bases). CDR1 and CDR2 (germline): SGHVS, FQNEAQ. Between the trimmed V and J ends, which lost 0 bases and 10 bases, there was a span of 15 bases. This CDR3 has 14 residues. The CDR3 is CASSLAGTTQGAFF. Here the CDR3 DNA reads TGTGCCAGCAGCTTAGCTGGGACAACCCAGGGAGCTTTCTTT.

V gene TRBV12-3 or TRBV12-4 combines with J gene TRBJ2-1; 10 bases are a match to TRBD2. V trimming: 2 bases; J trimming: 6 bases; junction bases outside the gene matches: 10. This CDR3 is built from 17 residues. As DNA, the CDR3 is TGTGCCAGCAGTTTAAGGGGGGGGCTAGCGGGGGTCAATGAGCAGTTCTTC. Translated, it gives CASSLRGGLAGVNEQFF.

This chain uses TRBV5-1 with TRBJ2-1; 7 nucleotides agree with TRBD2. The germline V gene has CDR1 SGHRS and CDR2 YFSETQ. This CDR3 contains 14 residues. The ends lost 1 base at V and 13 bases at J; junction bases unmatched: 11. The CDR3 reads CASSLPGGLTLQFF. The CDR3 DNA is TGCGCCAGCAGCTTGCCGGGAGGATTGACTCTCCAGTTCTTC.

This clonotype was recorded many times. The chain carries TRBV20-1 and TRBJ2-7; D possibly matches TRBD1 or TRBD2 (7 bases each). The ends were cut back, 0 bases at V and 7 bases at J, with 28 bases in the middle. This CDR3 contains 18 residues. Germline V gives CDR1 DFQATT, CDR2 SNEGSKA (reference sequence). CDR3: CSARDLLGGGQTPFEQYF. The CDR3 coding sequence is TGCAGTGCTAGAGATCTTTTAGGGGGGGGACAGACGCCCTTTGAGCAGTACTTC.

The CDR3 loop reads CASRIQGSGTEAFF. DNA of the CDR3: TGTGCCAGCAGGATACAGGGGAGCGGTACTGAAGCTTTCTTT. The V and J genes are TRBV25-1 and TRBJ1-1; 7 bases fit TRBD1. Germline V lookup: CDR1 MGHDK, CDR2 SYGVNS. After removal of 6 bases from V and 5 bases from J, the junction contained 9 bases not matched to a gene. CDR3 length equals 14 residues.

In its sample, this clonotype was seen a few times. The CDR3 sequence: CASSVDGTVSYEQYF. The CDR3, as DNA: TGTGCCAGCAGCGTAGACGGGACAGTCTCCTACGAGCAGTACTTC. The genes are TRBV9 and TRBJ2-7; 7 bases are a match to TRBD1. V gave up 0 bases and J gave up 0 bases; unmatched junction bases: 3. The CDR3 consists of 15 residues. Per germline, CDR1 SGDLS and CDR2 YYNGEE.

At least ten counts were recorded for this clonotype. The rearrangement links TRBV10-3 to TRBJ2-5; D is tentatively TRBD1 or TRBD2 (7 bases each). This CDR3 region has 15 residues. Trimming removed 2 bases at V and 4 bases at J, with 14 bases between. Germline CDR1 is ENHRY and CDR2 is SYGVKD. The CDR3 DNA reads as TGTGCCATCAGTGAGAGCGGGGCAGGGGGAGAGACCCAGTACTTC. This sequence encodes CAISESGAGGETQYF.

There are a few counts of this clonotype. The CDR3 is CASSGRTGGYHEQYF. CDR3 sequence (DNA): TGTGCCAGCAGTGGGAGGACAGGGGGCTACCACGAGCAGTACTTC. V is TRBV2 and J is TRBJ2-7, with 11 bases lining up with TRBD1. The germline gives CDR1 SNHLY, CDR2 FYNNEI. The trim removed 4 bases at V and 5 bases at J, leaving 7 bases unmatched. This CDR3 contains 15 residues.

This clonotype was seen ten or more times. The chain recombines TRBV24-1 with TRBJ2-1, with 7 bases identical to TRBD2. Germline values: CDR1 KGHDR, CDR2 SFDVKD. The CDR3 runs to 14 residues. V was clipped by 5 bases and J by 2 bases; unmatched bases: 2. The CDR3 loop reads CATSGGLAYNEQFF. Here the CDR3 DNA reads TGTGCCACCAGTGGAGGACTAGCCTACAATGAGCAGTTCTTC.

This clonotype has more than one count but fewer than ten. V is TRBV7-8 and J is TRBJ2-3; D may be TRBD1 or TRBD2 (6 bases each). V was cut by 8 bases and J by 6 bases, with 18 bases left in between. The CDR3 loop spans 14 amino acids. Germline loops: CDR1 SGHVS, CDR2 FQNEAQ. This CDR3 reads CASSLGRGQDTQYF. The CDR3 nucleotides read TGTGCCAGCTCACTAGGACGGGGGCAGGATACGCAGTATTTT.